This is a list of T cell receptor beta chains from one sample in a study of cytomegalovirus exposure and HLA in healthy donors. TCRdb's table, derived via immunoSEQ multiplex PCR, lists solely in-frame clones and lacks some. The sample lists about 120,000 clones, around 80% occurring once. What was sequenced was PBMCs. These receptors all come from a woman aged 18-29 years in good health and CMV-seronegative. The CDR3 runs from the conserved cysteine through the conserved F or W. A D gene is named only where the DNA matches it firmly. A row's size may be missing; if present it is once, few, many or a size class.

TRBV5-1	TRBD1	TRBJ2-7	.	TGCGCCAGCAGCTCCGGGACAGGGTATAACTACGAGCAGTACTTC	CASSSGTGYNYEQYF
TRBV7-2	.	TRBJ1-3	.	TGTGCCAGCACATCTTACCAGGGCTCTGGAAACACCATATATTTT	CASTSYQGSGNTIYF
TRBV18	.	TRBJ2-2	.	TGTGCCAGCTCCCGGGAGAGTAACACCGGGGAGCTGTTTTTT	CASSRESNTGELFF
TRBV14	.	TRBJ2-4	.	TGTGCCAGCAGCCAAGAGCGGGTCGGGAACAGTCAGTACTTC	CASSQERVGNSQYF
TRBV6-5	TRBD1	TRBJ2-1	.	TGTGCCAGCAGCCAGGGGGCGGGTGAGCAGTTCTTC	CASSQGAGEQFF
TRBV7-9	.	TRBJ1-5	.	TGTGCCAGCAGCTCGGGGGTTAGCAATCAGCCCCAGCATTTT	CASSSGVSNQPQHF
TRBV25-1	.	TRBJ1-3	.	TGTGCCAGCAGAAAGGACCGGGAGGGAAACACCATATATTTT	CASRKDREGNTIYF
TRBV10-3	.	TRBJ1-1	.	TGTGCCATCAGTGAGAAGGGAGTCACTGAAGCTTTCTTT	CAISEKGVTEAFF
TRBV7-2	.	TRBJ2-2	.	TGTGCCAGCAGCTTTTCCTGGAGGGACCGCGCCACCGGGGAGCTGTTTTTT	CASSFSWRDRATGELFF
TRBV7-2	.	TRBJ1-1	.	TGTGCCAGCAGCCTTGGGGGGGCTGGTAACACTGAAGCTTTCTTT	CASSLGGAGNTEAFF
TRBV7-6	TRBD1	TRBJ1-1	.	TGTGCCAGCAGCTCGGGGGCTGGGACAGTGGCGGGTGAAGCTTTCTTT	CASSSGAGTVAGEAFF
TRBV4-1	.	TRBJ1-3	.	TGCGCCAGCAGCCAAGGGGAGGGCTCAACTGGAAACACCATATATTTT	CASSQGEGSTGNTIYF
TRBV18	.	TRBJ2-7	.	TGTGCCAGCTCCGAAGGGGGTAGGGACACCTACGAGCAGTACTTC	CASSEGGRDTYEQYF
TRBV18	.	TRBJ1-3	once	TGTGCCAGCTCAACTCTTGACAGTCCCTCTGGAAACACCATATATTTT	CASSTLDSPSGNTIYF
TRBV19	.	TRBJ2-2	.	TGTGCCTCTTTGGCAGGGAACACCGGGGAGCTGTTTTTT	CASLAGNTGELFF
TRBV5-6	TRBD1	TRBJ2-5	.	TGTGCCAGCAGCTTGGGACAGGGTAGGGGGACCCAGTACTTC	CASSLGQGRGTQYF
TRBV6-4	TRBD2	TRBJ2-2	.	TGTGCCAGCAGTGCTAGCGGGAGCACCGGGGAGCTGTTTTTT	CASSASGSTGELFF
TRBV7-2	.	TRBJ1-3	.	TGTGCCAGCAGCGCCAGCTCTGGAAACACCATATATTTT	CASSASSGNTIYF
TRBV5-1	TRBD1	TRBJ1-2	.	TGCGCCAGCAGCTCGGGGACAGGGCCACTTAACTATGGCTACACCTTC	CASSSGTGPLNYGYTF
TRBV4-1	.	TRBJ1-2	.	TGCGCCAGCAGCCAAGGGGCGGGGGCGAGCTATGGCTACACCTTC	CASSQGAGASYGYTF
TRBV5-1	.	TRBJ1-1	few	TGCGCCAGCAGCCGCCGACAGAACACTGAAGCTTTCTTT	CASSRRQNTEAFF
TRBV27	.	TRBJ1-2	.	TGTGCCAGCAGTCCCCGGACAGCCTTTCTCTATGGCTACACCTTC	CASSPRTAFLYGYTF
TRBV6-5	.	TRBJ1-1	few	TGTGCCAGCAAACAGGGTAACACTGAAGCTTTCTTT	CASKQGNTEAFF
TRBV15	.	TRBJ2-6	.	TGTGCCACCAGCAGATCGGGAAAGGTTTCTGGGGCCAACGTCCTGACTTTC	CATSRSGKVSGANVLTF
TRBV19	TRBD1	TRBJ2-7	.	TGTGCCAGTGCCCCCGGGACAGATCACTACGAGCAGTACTTC	CASAPGTDHYEQYF
TRBV30	.	TRBJ1-1	.	TGTGCCTGGCGGCAGGGGAACACTGAAGCTTTCTTT	CAWRQGNTEAFF
TRBV7-9	.	TRBJ1-1	.	TGTGCCAGCAGCTTCCACGGAGTGAACACTGAAGCTTTCTTT	CASSFHGVNTEAFF
TRBV6-6	TRBD2	TRBJ2-1	.	TGTGCCAGCAGTTACTCGAGCGGGAGAGCCTACAATGAGCAGTTCTTC	CASSYSSGRAYNEQFF
TRBV2	.	TRBJ1-2	.	TGTGCCAGCAACGATCAGGGGAACTATGGCTACACCTTC	CASNDQGNYGYTF